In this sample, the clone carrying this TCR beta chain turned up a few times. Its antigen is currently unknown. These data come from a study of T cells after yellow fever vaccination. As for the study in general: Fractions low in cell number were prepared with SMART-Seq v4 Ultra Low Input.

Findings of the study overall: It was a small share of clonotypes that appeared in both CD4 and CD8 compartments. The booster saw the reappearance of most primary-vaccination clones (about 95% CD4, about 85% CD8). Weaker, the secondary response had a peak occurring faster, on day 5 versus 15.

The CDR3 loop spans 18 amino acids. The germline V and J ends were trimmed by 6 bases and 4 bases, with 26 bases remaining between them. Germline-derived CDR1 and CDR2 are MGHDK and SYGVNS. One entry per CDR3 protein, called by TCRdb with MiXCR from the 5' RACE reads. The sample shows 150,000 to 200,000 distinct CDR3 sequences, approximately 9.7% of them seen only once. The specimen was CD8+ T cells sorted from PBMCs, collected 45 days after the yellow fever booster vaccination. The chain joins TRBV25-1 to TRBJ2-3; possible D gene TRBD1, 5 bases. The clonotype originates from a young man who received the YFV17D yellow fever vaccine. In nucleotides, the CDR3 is TGTGCCAGCAGGGGAACACAGGCGGCCCCGCGCTTTGCAGATACGCAGTATTTT. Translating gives CASRGTQAAPRFADTQYF.